A selection of T cell receptor beta chains follows, all from one sample in a study of cytomegalovirus exposure and HLA in healthy donors. The assay was immunoSEQ multiplex PCR, and TCRdb's table has in-frame clones only and misses some. Among around 150,000 clones, around four fifths were seen once, and the ten largest hold about 1.3%. The specimen was PBMCs. These receptors all come from a woman aged 30 to 39 in good health and CMV-seronegative. Both conserved end residues are part of each CDR3. The D gene is left open where the match is weak. A row's size may be missing; if present it is once, few, many or a size class.

size	V	length	D	J	DNA	CDR3
few	TRBV5-1	16	TRBD2	TRBJ2-1	TGCGCCAGCAATCAGGCCGGGGGGGCCTCCTACAATGAGCAGTTCTTC	CASNQAGGASYNEQFF
.	TRBV9	14	.	TRBJ2-1	TGTGCCAGCACCTACCCCGGGGTTAACAATGAGCAGTTCTTC	CASTYPGVNNEQFF
.	TRBV2	13	TRBD1	TRBJ2-5	TGTGCCAGCACTCAGGGGGCTCAGGAGACCCAGTACTTC	CASTQGAQETQYF
few	TRBV6-1	15	.	TRBJ2-1	TGTGCCAGCAGTGAGCCCGGGCTAGGACAATATGAGCAGTTCTTC	CASSEPGLGQYEQFF
.	TRBV5-5	18	.	TRBJ1-1	TGTGCCAGCAGATCCGTCTCCGTCAGGCCCTCGGGAGACACTGAAGCTTTCTTT	CASRSVSVRPSGDTEAFF
.	TRBV15	19	TRBD2	TRBJ2-3	TGTGCCACCAGCAGAGACCTACCCGTAGCGGGGGGGCACACAGATACGCAGTATTTT	CATSRDLPVAGGHTDTQYF
.	TRBV2	11	.	TRBJ1-4	TGTGCCAGCAGCTACAATGAAAAACTGTTTTTT	CASSYNEKLFF
.	TRBV7-2	14	.	TRBJ1-2	TGTGCCAGCAGCCAGCCGGGGGGCAACTATGGCTACACCTTC	CASSQPGGNYGYTF
.	TRBV6-6	15	.	TRBJ2-1	TGTGCCAGCAGTTCCCACAACCAGCTAGGACGGGGGTCGTTCTTC	CASSSHNQLGRGSFF
.	TRBV9	14	TRBD2	TRBJ2-3	TGTGCCAGCAGCGGGCGGGGGGCCACAGATACGCAGTATTTT	CASSGRGATDTQYF
.	TRBV6-5	11	.	TRBJ1-2	TGTGCCAGCAGCCAGGATGGTGGCTACACCTTC	CASSQDGGYTF
.	TRBV7-9	13	TRBD1	TRBJ1-1	TGTGCCAGCAGCGGAAACAGGGGTGGTGGAGCTTTCTTT	CASSGNRGGGAFF
.	TRBV5-1	13	TRBD1	TRBJ2-5	TGCGCCAGCAGCATGACAGGGGGCGAGACCCAGTACTTC	CASSMTGGETQYF
.	TRBV9	16	.	TRBJ2-2	TGTGCCAGCAGCGGCCCCTCAGGGGAGAACACCGGGGAGCTGTTTTTT	CASSGPSGENTGELFF
.	TRBV7-9	16	TRBD2	TRBJ2-3	TGTGCCAGCAGCTTAAGGAGCGGGGGGGGCACAGATACGCAGTATTTT	CASSLRSGGGTDTQYF
.	TRBV5-1	13	TRBD1	TRBJ1-5	TGCGCCAGCAGCCTACAGGGGGAACAGCCCCAGCATTTT	CASSLQGEQPQHF
few	TRBV27	11	.	TRBJ2-7	TGTGCCAGCAGTACTATGTACGAGCAGTACTTC	CASSTMYEQYF
.	TRBV10-3	12	TRBD1	TRBJ1-4	TGTGCCACCCGGGACAGTAATGAAAAACTGTTTTTT	CATRDSNEKLFF
.	TRBV7-8	16	TRBD2	TRBJ2-7	TGTGCCAGCAGCTTAGGCCTAGCGGGGGGCCCCTACGAGCAGTACTTC	CASSLGLAGGPYEQYF
.	TRBV2	17	TRBD2	TRBJ2-3	TGTGCCAGCAGTGAGCGGGGGGACGGGACTAGCACAGATACGCAGTATTTT	CASSERGDGTSTDTQYF
.	TRBV5-1	15	TRBD1	TRBJ1-2	TGCGCCAGCAGCGAGGGACAGGGGGTTGGCTATGGCTACACCTTC	CASSEGQGVGYGYTF
.	TRBV7-9	16	.	TRBJ2-1	TGTGCCAGCAGCTTTTCTGAGCTAGGCTCCTACAATGAGCAGTTCTTC	CASSFSELGSYNEQFF
.	TRBV4-1	14	.	TRBJ1-5	TGCGCCAGCGGGAGGGGATGGAGCAATCAGCCCCAGCATTTT	CASGRGWSNQPQHF
.	TRBV9	14	TRBD1	TRBJ1-2	TGTGCCAGCAGCGACAGGGGGCGCGGGTCTGGCTACACCTTC	CASSDRGRGSGYTF
.	TRBV5-4	13	.	TRBJ2-5	TGTGCCAGCAGTTCCCTAGCTCAAGAGACCCAGTACTTC	CASSSLAQETQYF
.	TRBV5-1	16	TRBD1	TRBJ1-6	TGCGCCAGCAGCTTTTCGTCGGGACAGACTAATTCACCCCTCCACTTT	CASSFSSGQTNSPLHF
.	TRBV19	14	TRBD1	TRBJ1-2	TGTGCCAGTAGAGAACAGGGGATTAACTATGGCTACACCTTC	CASREQGINYGYTF
few	TRBV7-8	13	.	TRBJ1-6	TGTGCCAGCAGCTTAAGAGGTGATTCACCCCTCCACTTT	CASSLRGDSPLHF
.	TRBV1	15	.	TRBJ1-1	TGCACCAGCAGCCAGGCCTCAGGGGCCGACACTGAAGCTTTCTTT	CTSSQASGADTEAFF
.	TRBV11-3	15	.	TRBJ2-5	TGTGCCAGCAGCCCGACTAGTAAGGGTCAAGAGACCCAGTACTTC	CASSPTSKGQETQYF
few	TRBV14	12	TRBD1	TRBJ1-1	TGTGCCAGCAGGAACAGGGGGACTGAAGCTTTCTTT	CASRNRGTEAFF
.	TRBV4-1	15	TRBD1	TRBJ2-1	TGCGCCAGCAGCTCCCTTGGGACAGTATACAATGAGCAGTTCTTC	CASSSLGTVYNEQFF
.	TRBV6-6	15	.	TRBJ2-2	TGTGCCAGCAGTTACGTCCCAGGGGAAGACGGGGAGCTGTTTTTT	CASSYVPGEDGELFF
.	TRBV27	18	TRBD2	TRBJ2-5	TGTGCCAGCAGTCCCCCCCCGGGACTAGCGGGGGCCCAAGAGACCCAGTACTTC	CASSPPPGLAGAQETQYF
.	TRBV7-2	13	TRBD1	TRBJ2-5	TGTGCCAGCAGCTTCACTACAGGGGAGAGCCAGTACTTC	CASSFTTGESQYF
.	TRBV30	14	.	TRBJ1-5	TGTGCCTGGAGTGTACGGACAGTAGAGCAGCCCCAGCATTTT	CAWSVRTVEQPQHF
.	TRBV6-1	15	.	TRBJ1-2	TGTGCCAGCAGTGAAGGGAGAGTTTCCAACTATGGCTACACCTTC	CASSEGRVSNYGYTF
few	TRBV4-1	17	.	TRBJ2-1	TGCGCCAGCAGCCAAGGGGCCCACTCTGGGACTCACAATGAGCAGTTCTTC	CASSQGAHSGTHNEQFF
few	TRBV28	11	.	TRBJ1-2	TGTGCCAGCAGTCCCCGGGATGGCTACACCTTC	CASSPRDGYTF
.	TRBV19	16	.	TRBJ1-6	TGTGCCAGTAGTAAAGGTCCGGGATCGAGTAATTCACCCCTCCACTTT	CASSKGPGSSNSPLHF
.	TRBV27	14	.	TRBJ1-1	TGTGCCAGCAGCCAGGGGCAGACGAACACTGAAGCTTTCTTT	CASSQGQTNTEAFF
.	TRBV19	16	.	TRBJ1-5	TGTGCCAGTAGTAGACTGGGGGGGGATAGCAATCAGCCCCAGCATTTT	CASSRLGGDSNQPQHF
.	TRBV7-9	14	.	TRBJ1-5	TGTGCCAGCAGCTTACCGGGGGGGTATCAGCCCCAGCATTTT	CASSLPGGYQPQHF
.	TRBV30	11	.	TRBJ1-2	TGTGCCTGGAGTCCCTCTTATGGCTACACCTTC	CAWSPSYGYTF
.	TRBV29-1	17	TRBD1	TRBJ1-1	TGCAGCGTTGTTCTTCCCTTCGGACAGGGCAAGTACACTGAAGCTTTCTTT	CSVVLPFGQGKYTEAFF
.	TRBV11-2	15	.	TRBJ1-1	TGTGCCAGCAGCCGCATGGGGCAAGTAAACACTGAAGCTTTCTTT	CASSRMGQVNTEAFF
few	TRBV4-1	13	.	TRBJ2-1	TGCGCCAGCACCGCAGGCGGGGCCGTTGAGCAGTTCTTC	CASTAGGAVEQFF
few	TRBV5-6	17	TRBD1	TRBJ2-1	TGTGCCAGCAGCTACGGACAGGGGGCCAGCTCCTACAATGAGCAGTTCTTC	CASSYGQGASSYNEQFF
.	TRBV14	14	TRBD2	TRBJ2-1	TGTGCCAGCAGCCCTACTGGCGGGGGGGGTGAGCAGTTCTTC	CASSPTGGGGEQFF
.	TRBV4-1	16	.	TRBJ2-7	TGCGCCAGCAGCTGGGGCCCAATAAGCAGGGGCTACGAGCAGTACTTC	CASSWGPISRGYEQYF
.	TRBV11-2	15	TRBD1	TRBJ1-1	TGTGCCAGTATACTGGGACAGGGCATGAACACTGAAGCTTTCTTT	CASILGQGMNTEAFF
.	TRBV7-2	14	.	TRBJ1-2	TGTGCCAGCAGCTTAGACCGGGGAAACTATGGCTACACCTTC	CASSLDRGNYGYTF
.	TRBV18	13	.	TRBJ1-1	TGTGCCAGCTCACCACCTTTAGCGGCTGAAGCTTTCTTT	CASSPPLAAEAFF
once	TRBV5-4	15	.	TRBJ1-3	TGTGCCAGCAGCCCTGGCGCAGGGGCTGGAAACACCATATATTTT	CASSPGAGAGNTIYF
.	TRBV2	14	.	TRBJ1-2	TGTGCCAGCAGTGACCAGGGTCAGGGCTATGGCTACACCTTC	CASSDQGQGYGYTF
.	TRBV5-1	14	TRBD1	TRBJ1-3	TGCGCCAGCAGCTTGGGGACAGGGGGAAACACCATATATTTT	CASSLGTGGNTIYF
once	TRBV5-4	13	TRBD2	TRBJ2-7	TGTGCCAGCAGAGAAGGACTAGCAGACGAGCAGTACTTC	CASREGLADEQYF